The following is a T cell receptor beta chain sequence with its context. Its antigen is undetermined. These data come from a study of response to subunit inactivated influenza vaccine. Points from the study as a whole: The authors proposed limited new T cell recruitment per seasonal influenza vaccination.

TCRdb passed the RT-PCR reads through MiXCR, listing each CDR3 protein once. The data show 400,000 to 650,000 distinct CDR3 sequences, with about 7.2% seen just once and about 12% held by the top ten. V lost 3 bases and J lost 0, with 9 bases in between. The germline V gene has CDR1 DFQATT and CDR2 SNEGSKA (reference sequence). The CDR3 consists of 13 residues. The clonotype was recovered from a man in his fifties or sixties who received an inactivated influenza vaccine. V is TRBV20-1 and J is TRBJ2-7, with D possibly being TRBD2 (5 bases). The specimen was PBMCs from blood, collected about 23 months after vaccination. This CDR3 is CSARDGLSYEQYF. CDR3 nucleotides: TGCAGTGCTAGGGACGGACTCTCCTACGAGCAGTACTTC.